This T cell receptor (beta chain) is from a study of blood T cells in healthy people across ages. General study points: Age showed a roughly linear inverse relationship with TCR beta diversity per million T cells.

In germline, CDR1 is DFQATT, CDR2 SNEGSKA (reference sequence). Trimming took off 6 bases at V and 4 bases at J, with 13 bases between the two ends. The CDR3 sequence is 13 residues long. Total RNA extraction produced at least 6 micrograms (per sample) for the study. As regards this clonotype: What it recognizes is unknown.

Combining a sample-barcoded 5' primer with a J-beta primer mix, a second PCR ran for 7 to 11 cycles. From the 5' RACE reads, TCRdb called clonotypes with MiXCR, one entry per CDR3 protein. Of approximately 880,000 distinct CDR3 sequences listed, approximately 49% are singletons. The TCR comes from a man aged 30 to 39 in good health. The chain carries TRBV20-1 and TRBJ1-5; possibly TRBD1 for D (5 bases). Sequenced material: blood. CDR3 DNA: TGCAGTGCACTCCGGGACCCTAATCAGCCCCAGCATTTT. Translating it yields CSALRDPNQPQHF.